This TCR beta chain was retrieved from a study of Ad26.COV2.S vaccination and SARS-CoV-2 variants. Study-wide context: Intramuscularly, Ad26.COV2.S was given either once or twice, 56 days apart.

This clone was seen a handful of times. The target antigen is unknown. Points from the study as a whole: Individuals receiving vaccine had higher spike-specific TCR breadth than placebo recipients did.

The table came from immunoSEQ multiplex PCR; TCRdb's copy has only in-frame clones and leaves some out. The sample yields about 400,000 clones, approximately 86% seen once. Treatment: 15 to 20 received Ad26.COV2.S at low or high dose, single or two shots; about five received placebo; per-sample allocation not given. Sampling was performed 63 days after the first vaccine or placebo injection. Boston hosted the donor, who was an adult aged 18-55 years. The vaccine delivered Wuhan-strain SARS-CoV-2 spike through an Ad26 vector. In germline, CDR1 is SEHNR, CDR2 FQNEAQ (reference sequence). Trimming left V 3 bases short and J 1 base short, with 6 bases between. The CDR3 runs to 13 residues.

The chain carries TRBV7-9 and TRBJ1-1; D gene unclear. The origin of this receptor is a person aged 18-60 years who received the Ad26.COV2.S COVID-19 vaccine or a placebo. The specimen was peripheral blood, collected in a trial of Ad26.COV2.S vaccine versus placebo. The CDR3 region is CASSFTTNTEAFF. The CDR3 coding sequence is TGTGCCAGCAGCTTTACAACGAACACTGAAGCTTTCTTT.